One and the same sample provided the 26 T cell receptor beta chains below, sequenced in a study of preoperative IRX-2 immunotherapy in early breast cancer. Only in-frame clones appear in the TCRdb table, and some are missing; sequencing was by immunoSEQ multiplex PCR. The sample contains roughly 42,000 clones, roughly 80% of which appear only once. Documented treatment: preoperative locoregional IRX-2 cytokine immunotherapy. This specimen was tumor tissue, taken after IRX-2 immunotherapy. The receptors come from a human donor with breast cancer.

V is TRBV30 and J is TRBJ2-2; D not certain. Per the germline V gene, CDR1 is GTSNPN and CDR2 is SVGIG (reference sequence). The CDR3 runs to 11 residues. V was shortened by 0 bases and J by 10 bases, with 6 bases between the two germline ends. CDR3 residues: CAWSVLLELFF. CDR3 DNA sequence: TGTGCCTGGAGTGTACTCCTGGAGCTGTTTTTT.

V usage is TRBV12-5 and J usage is TRBJ1-2; a possible D gene is TRBD1 (5 bases). Germline values: CDR1 LGHNT, CDR2 FRNRAP. This CDR3 contains 13 residues. CDR3 sequence reads: CAMAGVRGYGYTF. The CDR3 bases are TGTGCCATGGCGGGGGTTAGGGGCTATGGCTACACCTTC.

The rearrangement links TRBV7-4 to TRBJ2-7; TRBD2 agrees at 11 bases. The CDR3 has 15 amino acids. Germline loops: CDR1 SGHVT, CDR2 SQSDAQ. The J segment lost 4 bases and the V segment lost 5 bases, leaving 7 bases of the junction unmatched. The CDR3 sequence is CASSDGGLAGYEQYF. CDR3 DNA sequence: TGTGCCAGCAGCGACGGTGGACTAGCGGGTTACGAGCAGTACTTC.

In this sample, this clone is medium-sized. The rearrangement uses TRBV10-1 and TRBJ2-3; 10 bases line up with TRBD2. This CDR3 is built from 19 residues. V gave up 3 bases and J gave up 2 bases; unmatched junction bases: 14. Germline values: CDR1 WNHNN, CDR2 SYGVQD (reference sequence). The chain's CDR3 is CASSDPTSGDPLSTDTQYF. CDR3 sequence (DNA): TGCGCCAGCAGTGACCCAACTAGCGGGGACCCTTTATCCACAGATACGCAGTATTTT.

The chain uses TRBV7-7 and TRBJ2-3; a possible D gene is TRBD1 (5 bases). V gave up 3 bases and J gave up 0 bases, with 7 bases separating them. The germline gives CDR1 SSHAT, CDR2 FNYEAQ (reference sequence). This CDR3 is built from 14 residues. This CDR3 is CASSLQGSTDTQYF. DNA of the CDR3: TGTGCCAGCAGCTTGCAGGGTAGCACAGATACGCAGTATTTT.

This clone qualifies as medium-sized. The J gene is TRBJ1-6, the V gene TRBV6-8; D is ambiguous. V lost 2 bases and J lost 6, with 17 bases in between. This CDR3 comprises 17 residues. Germline CDR1 reads MNHGY; CDR2 reads SAAAGT. The CDR3: CASSYAFDPRSNSPLHF. The CDR3 DNA reads TGTGCCAGCAGTTACGCCTTCGACCCCCGTTCTAATTCACCCCTCCACTTT.

This chain uses TRBV25-1 with TRBJ1-2; D perhaps matches TRBD1 (6 bases). Trimming pared 4 bases from V and 0 bases from J, leaving 21 bases between. Germline V gene lookup returns CDR1 MGHDK and CDR2 SYGVNS. The CDR3 consists of 18 residues. The CDR3 loop is CASSGDRIQTRTNYGYTF. The CDR3 DNA is TGTGCCAGCAGTGGAGACAGGATTCAGACCCGGACTAACTATGGCTACACCTTC.

This clone showed up just a few times. This rearrangement joins TRBV5-1 to TRBJ2-7; 7 bases match TRBD2. The CDR3 contains 14 residues. V lost 0 bases and J lost 6; bases outside the gene matches: 6. Germline CDR1 SGHRS, CDR2 YFSETQ. Written as DNA, the CDR3 is TGCGCCAGCAGCTTGGGTCCGGGGGGAAGCGAGCAGTACTTC. Its protein is CASSLGPGGSEQYF.

This chain connects TRBV30 to TRBJ2-5; D remains ambiguous. The CDR3 is made up of 11 amino acids. Trimming removed 3 bases at V and 5 bases at J, with 7 bases between. Germline CDR1 is GTSNPN and CDR2 is SVGIG (reference sequence). The CDR3: CAWSHRETQYF. Written as DNA, the CDR3 is TGTGCCTGGAGCCACCGGGAGACCCAGTACTTC.

The chain has TRBV10-3 and TRBJ1-1, with D perhaps TRBD1 (5 bases). This CDR3 has 15 amino acids. V gave up 2 bases and J gave up 5 bases, with 15 bases separating them. Germline lookup yields CDR1 ENHRY and CDR2 SYGVKD. The CDR3 region has the DNA TGTGCCATCAGTGAGGGGGCAGGAGGCAGGACTGAAGCTTTCTTT. It yields the protein CAISEGAGGRTEAFF.

This chain uses TRBV10-2 with TRBJ2-7, with TRBD2 identical over 8 bases. The trim removed 7 bases at V and 0 bases at J, leaving 5 bases unmatched. This CDR3 is built from 14 residues. From germline, CDR1 is WSHSY and CDR2 SAAADI. Written as DNA, the CDR3 is TGCGCCAGCACGGGGGGGGATATCTCCTACGAGCAGTACTTC. Amino acid sequence: CASTGGDISYEQYF.

The chain carries TRBV25-1 and TRBJ2-7; 7 bases match TRBD1. The trim removed 4 bases at V and 2 bases at J, leaving 8 bases unmatched. Germline CDR1 and CDR2: MGHDK and SYGVNS. The CDR3 contains 15 residues. CDR3 in amino acids: CASSGTGLGAYEQYF. The CDR3, as DNA: TGTGCCAGCAGTGGGACAGGTCTAGGGGCCTACGAGCAGTACTTC.

The CDR3 DNA is TGTGCCACCAGCGTAAGGACAGGCCTCACCGGGGAGCTGTTTTTT. This translates into CATSVRTGLTGELFF. This chain joins TRBV15 and TRBJ2-2; TRBD1 aligns across 7 bases. This CDR3 is built from 15 residues. V shed 5 bases, J shed 4 bases, and the junction held 7 bases outside the gene matches. From germline, CDR1 is LNHNV and CDR2 YYDKDF (reference sequence).

The CDR3 loop is CASSSTTGAIRNQPQHF. In DNA form, the CDR3 reads TGTGCCAGCAGTTCCACGACAGGGGCCATACGCAATCAGCCCCAGCATTTT. The chain has TRBV6-8 and TRBJ1-5, with 8 bases fitting TRBD1. This CDR3 is 17 amino acids long. J gave up 2 bases and V 4 bases, and 10 bases lay outside the gene matches. Germline CDR1 and CDR2: MNHGY and SAAAGT.

This clone was recorded only once. The V gene is TRBV5-1, the J gene TRBJ2-5; perhaps TRBD2 as D (6 bases). CDR1 and CDR2 from the germline V gene are SGHRS and YFSETQ. Deletions cut 0 bases from V and 1 base from J, with 28 bases between. The CDR3 runs 21 residues. This CDR3 reads CASSLAPWGGMRQSTQETQYF. The DNA for the CDR3 is TGCGCCAGCAGCTTGGCCCCCTGGGGCGGGATGCGCCAATCAACCCAAGAGACCCAGTACTTC.

A note on this clone: Relative to the germline gene, one junction end is altered; a read error may explain this. J is TRBJ2-1 and V is TRBV6-8; either TRBD1 or TRBD2 may fit D (6 bases each). The V gene's germline CDR1 is MNHGY and CDR2 SAAAGT. The CDR3 spans 12 residues. CDR3 DNA: TGTGCCATCAGTGGGGGCGGGGATGAGCAGTTCTTC. This sequence encodes CAISGGGDEQFF.

The chain has TRBV19 and TRBJ1-6, with D possibly matching TRBD1 (6 bases). V was cut by 3 bases and J by 9 bases, with 18 bases left in between. CDR1 and CDR2 from the germline V gene are LNHDA and SQIVND (reference sequence). This CDR3 is built from 16 residues. CDR3 protein: CASSMGAGQRSSPLHF. The CDR3 DNA reads TGTGCCAGTAGTATGGGTGCAGGACAGAGATCTTCACCCCTCCACTTT. Complete variable domain (other parts from reference TRBV19 and TRBJ1-6): DGGITQSPKYLFRKEGQNVTLSCEQNLNHDAMYWYRQDPGQGLRLIYYSQIVNDFQKGDIAEGYSVSREKKESFPLTVTSAQKNPTAFYLCASSMGAGQRSSPLHFGNGTRLTVT.

This CDR3 is CASTSGQAYEQYF. The CDR3 region has the DNA TGTGCCAGCACCTCCGGACAGGCCTACGAGCAGTACTTC. The chain carries TRBV6-8 and TRBJ2-7, with 7 bases matching TRBD1. This CDR3 region has 13 residues. V lost 7 bases and J lost 2; bases outside the gene matches: 5. The germline gives CDR1 MNHGY, CDR2 SAAAGT.

V usage is TRBV6-1 and J usage is TRBJ1-2, with 8 bases that match TRBD1. Looked up from germline, CDR1 is MNHNS and CDR2 is SASEGT. Trimming cost V 0 bases and J 0 bases; bases outside gene matches: 6. The CDR3 length is 17 residues. This chain's CDR3 is CASSEARTGRSNYGYTF. The CDR3 coding sequence is TGTGCCAGCAGTGAAGCTAGGACAGGGCGATCTAACTATGGCTACACCTTC.

V gene TRBV19 combines with J gene TRBJ2-1; 11 positions match TRBD2. V lost 4 bases and J lost 5; bases outside the gene matches: 7. The CDR3 has 16 amino acids. CDR1 is LNHDA and CDR2 is SQIVND in the germline V gene (reference sequence). DNA of the CDR3: TGTGCCAGTAGTAGGACGGGACTAGCGGCCAACAATGAGCAGTTCTTC. Its translation is CASSRTGLAANNEQFF. Full variable domain (rest looked up from reference TRBV19 and TRBJ2-1): DGGITQSPKYLFRKEGQNVTLSCEQNLNHDAMYWYRQDPGQGLRLIYYSQIVNDFQKGDIAEGYSVSREKKESFPLTVTSAQKNPTAFYLCASSRTGLAANNEQFFGPGTRLTVL.

The V and J genes are TRBV15 and TRBJ2-1, with 7 bases identical to TRBD2. Germline CDR1 reads LNHNV; CDR2 reads YYDKDF (reference sequence). With 3 bases clipped from V and 0 bases from J, the junction kept 11 bases outside the gene matches. This CDR3 is 18 amino acids long. In DNA, the CDR3 is TGTGCCACCAGCAGCCCTACTAGCGCCAGAAGCTCCTACAATGAGCAGTTCTTC. Translated: CATSSPTSARSSYNEQFF.

The V gene is TRBV6-7, the J gene TRBJ1-4; the D is unclear. TRBV6-7 is an ORF; its function is uncertain. This CDR3 contains 16 residues. Trimming shortened V by 8 bases and J by 0 bases, and 16 bases separated the two germline ends. In nucleotides, the CDR3 is TGTGCCAGCGCGACCACGGCCAATGCAACTAATGAAAAACTGTTTTTT. Amino acids: CASATTANATNEKLFF.

The chain uses TRBV5-1 and TRBJ1-4; the match to TRBD1 covers 8 bases. Germline V gene sequence: CDR1 SGHRS, CDR2 YFSETQ. V was pared by 3 bases and J by 4 bases, with 2 bases of the junction left unmatched. The CDR3 extends over 14 amino acids. This CDR3 reads CASSWGQVNEKLFF. The CDR3 coding sequence is TGCGCCAGCAGCTGGGGACAGGTTAATGAAAAACTGTTTTTT.

This clone was counted once. The V and J genes are TRBV6-8 and TRBJ1-4; D unclear. Trimming took 5 bases from V and 0 from J, leaving 7 bases between them. The CDR3 is made up of 14 amino acids. The germline gives CDR1 MNHGY, CDR2 SAAAGT. Written as DNA, the CDR3 is TGTGCCAGCAGTGTGGCAACAACTAATGAAAAACTGTTTTTT. Its translation is CASSVATTNEKLFF.

Of note for this clone: The sample contains more than one DNA sequence encoding this CDR3. The gene calls are TRBV5-1 and TRBJ2-2; perhaps TRBD2 as D (6 bases). CDR1 is SGHRS, CDR2 YFSETQ, per germline. The CDR3 spans 15 residues. The V end was cut by 0 bases, the J end by 0 bases, with 6 bases between. The CDR3 DNA sequence: TGCGCCAGCAGCTTGGGACTAGCGAACACCGGGGAGCTGTTTTTT. This codes for CASSLGLANTGELFF.

Only a few counts were recorded for this clone. This rearrangement joins TRBV6-7 to TRBJ2-3; 12 bases fit TRBD2. TRBV6-7 is classed as an ORF, of uncertain function. CDR3 length: 15 residues. V trimming: 6 bases; J trimming: 9 bases; junction bases outside the gene matches: 10. CDR3 residues: CASRPRTSGEKTQYF. The CDR3 nucleotides read TGTGCCAGCAGACCAAGGACTAGCGGGGAGAAGACGCAGTATTTT.